These T cell receptor beta chains were read from a single sample in a study of cytomegalovirus exposure and HLA in healthy donors. The data were produced by immunoSEQ multiplex PCR, yet TCRdb's version contains in-frame clones alone and is incomplete. The sample consists of 220,000 or so clones, approximately 87% of them appearing once. The specimen sequenced was PBMCs. The receptors come from a woman aged 18-29 years in good health and CMV-seronegative. CDR3s include the opening cysteine and the closing phenylalanine or tryptophan. A D gene is named only where the DNA matches it firmly. For some rows the clone size is stated as once, few or many, or as a class when expanded; others skip it.

abundance	d_gene	v_gene	j_gene	CDR3aa	CDR3nt
NA	NA	TRBV29-1	TRBJ2-2	CSVLQGRDLRVFF	TGCAGCGTCCTCCAGGGGCGGGACCTGAGGGTGTTTTTT
once	NA	TRBV6-5	TRBJ1-3	CASSYSNRGNTIYF	TGTGCCAGCAGTTACTCGAACAGGGGAAACACCATATATTTT
NA	TRBD2	TRBV6-1	TRBJ2-1	CASRYLAGVSNEQFF	TGTGCCAGCAGGTACCTAGCGGGGGTTAGCAATGAGCAGTTCTTC
NA	NA	TRBV28	TRBJ1-1	CASSLVRGTEAFF	TGTGCCAGCAGTTTAGTCAGGGGCACTGAAGCTTTCTTT
NA	TRBD2	TRBV19	TRBJ2-1	CASSKSTSGGAYNEQFF	TGTGCCAGTAGTAAATCCACTAGCGGGGGGGCCTACAATGAGCAGTTCTTC
NA	TRBD2	TRBV7-2	TRBJ2-2	CASPPGLAANTGELFF	TGTGCCAGCCCACCTGGACTAGCGGCGAACACCGGGGAGCTGTTTTTT
NA	TRBD1	TRBV28	TRBJ1-3	CASSPPGRTGGNTIYF	TGTGCCAGCAGTCCCCCTGGCAGGACAGGGGGAAACACCATATATTTT
NA	NA	TRBV30	TRBJ2-1	CAWNLLTNEQFF	TGTGCCTGGAACCTTCTTACCAATGAGCAGTTCTTC
few	NA	TRBV6-5	TRBJ1-5	CASSTSRRGNQPQHF	TGTGCCAGCAGTACGTCCCGTAGGGGTAATCAGCCCCAGCATTTT
NA	NA	TRBV15	TRBJ2-5	CATSRYGVIAETQYF	TGTGCCACCAGCAGGTACGGGGTTATCGCGGAGACCCAGTACTTC
NA	NA	TRBV30	TRBJ1-1	CAWSPGLLRTEAFF	TGTGCCTGGAGTCCCGGGCTGTTGAGGACTGAAGCTTTCTTT
NA	NA	TRBV1	TRBJ2-5	CTSCQGLAGDPQETQYF	TGCACCAGCTGCCAGGGACTAGCGGGGGACCCCCAAGAGACCCAGTACTTC
many	NA	TRBV10-3	TRBJ1-1	CAIRPALNTEAFF	TGTGCCATCAGACCGGCTTTGAACACTGAAGCTTTCTTT
NA	NA	TRBV7-7	TRBJ2-2	CASSSGTTGELFF	TGTGCCAGCAGCTCGGGGACTACCGGGGAGCTGTTTTTT
NA	NA	TRBV28	TRBJ2-5	CASSSTRETQYF	TGTGCCAGCAGTTCGACTAGAGAGACCCAGTACTTC
NA	TRBD2	TRBV5-1	TRBJ2-5	CASSLTSGREETQYF	TGCGCCAGCAGCTTGACTAGCGGGAGAGAAGAGACCCAGTACTTC
NA	TRBD1	TRBV18	TRBJ1-5	CASSTGTEGQPQHF	TGTGCCAGCTCGACCGGGACAGAGGGTCAGCCCCAGCATTTT
NA	NA	TRBV5-5	TRBJ2-1	CASSLGDLRNEQFF	TGTGCCAGCAGCTTAGGGGACTTGCGAAATGAGCAGTTCTTC
NA	TRBD1	TRBV6-1	TRBJ1-2	CASSGSNRGLNYGYTF	TGTGCCAGCAGTGGGTCGAACAGGGGGTTAAACTATGGCTACACCTTC
NA	TRBD2	TRBV5-6	TRBJ2-7	CASSLGLAAGEQYF	TGTGCCAGCAGCTTAGGACTAGCGGCAGGGGAGCAGTACTTC
NA	TRBD1	TRBV7-8	TRBJ2-7	CASSFDQGAFYEQYF	TGTGCCAGCAGCTTCGACCAGGGGGCTTTCTACGAGCAGTACTTC
NA	TRBD1	TRBV18	TRBJ1-2	CASSPRGQWNGYTF	TGTGCCAGCTCACCAAGGGGACAGTGGAATGGCTACACCTTC
NA	TRBD2	TRBV2	TRBJ2-7	CASFPSGLFSYEQYF	TGTGCCAGCTTCCCTAGCGGGTTATTCTCCTACGAGCAGTACTTC
NA	NA	TRBV25-1	TRBJ2-7	CASSEQGPYEQYF	TGTGCCAGCAGTGAGCAGGGACCCTACGAGCAGTACTTC
NA	TRBD2	TRBV7-6	TRBJ2-3	CASSQSRAGGLTDTQYF	TGTGCCAGCAGCCAGTCCCGTGCGGGAGGTCTCACAGATACGCAGTATTTT
NA	TRBD2	TRBV5-6	TRBJ2-3	CASSSQRGAGYTQYF	TGTGCCAGCAGCTCCCAGCGGGGGGCAGGGTATACGCAGTATTTT
NA	TRBD1	TRBV6-6	TRBJ1-2	CASSYSSPGQGYGYTF	TGTGCCAGCAGTTACTCGTCGCCGGGACAGGGCTATGGCTACACCTTC
NA	NA	TRBV5-1	TRBJ1-3	CASSLETHSGNTIYF	TGCGCCAGCAGCTTAGAAACGCACTCTGGAAACACCATATATTTT
NA	TRBD1	TRBV5-1	TRBJ2-3	CASSSSRGLNTQYF	TGCGCCAGCAGCTCTTCCAGGGGGCTGAATACGCAGTATTTT
once	TRBD2	TRBV4-1	TRBJ2-7	CASSQEPASGSFYEQYF	TGCGCCAGCAGCCAAGAGCCGGCTAGCGGGAGTTTTTACGAGCAGTACTTC
few	NA	TRBV2	TRBJ1-1	CASSGPGGGSEAFF	TGTGCCAGCAGTGGTCCCGGGGGAGGGTCTGAAGCTTTCTTT
NA	TRBD2	TRBV9	TRBJ2-1	CASSVRGGNDNEQFF	TGTGCCAGCAGCGTACGCGGGGGGAACGACAATGAGCAGTTCTTC
NA	NA	TRBV5-1	TRBJ2-2	CASSLAGYRDTGELFF	TGCGCCAGCAGCTTGGCGGGATACCGGGACACCGGGGAGCTGTTTTTT
NA	NA	TRBV27	TRBJ1-2	CASRRMSGYGYTF	TGTGCCAGCAGGCGCATGTCGGGCTATGGCTACACCTTC
NA	NA	TRBV27	TRBJ1-3	CASSTNGGAGNTIYF	TGTGCCAGCAGTACTAATGGAGGGGCTGGAAACACCATATATTTT
NA	NA	TRBV27	TRBJ2-1	CASLRNQNENEQFF	TGTGCCAGCCTCCGGAACCAGAACGAAAATGAGCAGTTCTTC
NA	NA	TRBV6-5	TRBJ2-5	CASRGNGYQETQYF	TGTGCCAGCAGGGGGAACGGGTACCAAGAGACCCAGTACTTC
NA	NA	TRBV19	TRBJ2-4	CASSRGTKNIQYF	TGTGCCAGTAGTCGGGGAACCAAAAACATTCAGTACTTC
NA	TRBD1	TRBV6-6	TRBJ2-1	CASSYSGTGIYNEQFF	TGTGCCAGCAGCTACTCCGGGACAGGGATATACAATGAGCAGTTCTTC
few	TRBD1	TRBV30	TRBJ1-1	CAWSPRTGTGYTEAFF	TGTGCCTGGAGTCCGCGCACCGGGACAGGGTACACTGAAGCTTTCTTT
NA	NA	TRBV27	TRBJ2-7	CASSPPPLHGPPSGPSYEQYF	TGTGCCAGCAGTCCACCCCCCCTCCACGGCCCCCCGTCAGGTCCTTCCTACGAGCAGTACTTC
NA	NA	TRBV27	TRBJ1-1	CASNQGSGTEAFF	TGTGCCAGCAACCAGGGGTCGGGCACTGAAGCTTTCTTT
few	TRBD1	TRBV2	TRBJ1-6	CASSGDRGNSPLHF	TGTGCCAGCAGCGGGGACAGGGGGAATTCACCCCTCCACTTT
NA	TRBD2	TRBV4-1	TRBJ2-5	CASSQHLAGTQETQYF	TGCGCCAGCAGCCAACACCTAGCGGGAACTCAAGAGACCCAGTACTTC
few	TRBD1	TRBV5-6	TRBJ1-5	CASSVRQGSNQPQHF	TGTGCCAGCAGTGTTAGACAGGGCAGCAATCAGCCCCAGCATTTT
NA	NA	TRBV9	TRBJ2-1	CASSVVGRGAGNEQFF	TGTGCCAGCAGCGTAGTAGGGAGAGGGGCTGGCAATGAGCAGTTCTTC
NA	NA	TRBV5-4	TRBJ1-6	CAYQENSPLHF	TGTGCCTATCAGGAGAATTCACCCCTCCACTTT
NA	TRBD1	TRBV5-5	TRBJ2-1	CASSVRTGRSLVEFF	TGTGCCAGCAGCGTAAGGACAGGGAGAAGTCTGGTGGAGTTCTTC
NA	NA	TRBV19	TRBJ1-2	CASTWYYGYTF	TGTGCCAGTACCTGGTACTATGGCTACACCTTC
NA	NA	TRBV30	TRBJ1-1	CAWSRQPNTEAFF	TGTGCCTGGAGTAGGCAACCCAACACTGAAGCTTTCTTT
NA	TRBD1	TRBV5-1	TRBJ2-2	CASAHPRDRELRELFF	TGCGCCAGCGCGCATCCCCGGGACAGGGAATTAAGGGAGCTGTTTTTT
few	NA	TRBV29-1	TRBJ1-5	CSVVQQINQPQHF	TGCAGCGTCGTTCAACAGATTAATCAGCCCCAGCATTTT
NA	NA	TRBV9	TRBJ2-2	CASSEDGFRELFF	TGTGCCAGCAGCGAGGACGGATTCAGGGAGCTGTTTTTT
NA	TRBD1	TRBV12-5	TRBJ2-1	CASGLARGPQFF	TGTGCTAGTGGTTTGGCCAGGGGGCCGCAGTTCTTC